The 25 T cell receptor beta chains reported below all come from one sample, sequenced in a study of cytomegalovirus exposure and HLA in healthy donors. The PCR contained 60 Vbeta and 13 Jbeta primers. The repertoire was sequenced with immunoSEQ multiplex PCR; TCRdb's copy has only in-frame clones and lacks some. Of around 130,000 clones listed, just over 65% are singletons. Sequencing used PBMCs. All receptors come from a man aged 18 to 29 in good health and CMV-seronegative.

DNA for the CDR3: TGTGCCAGCAGTGGGGTGTACAGGGGGGGTAGCGCAGATACGCAGTATTTT. Translating it yields CASSGVYRGGSADTQYF. The V and J genes are TRBV6-1 and TRBJ2-3, with D tentatively TRBD1 (8 bases). This CDR3 comprises 17 residues. The germline gives CDR1 MNHNS, CDR2 SASEGT. V lost 4 bases and J 4 bases, leaving 21 bases between the germline ends.

The CDR3 here is CASSEFNSPAYEQYF. The CDR3 nucleotides are TGTGCCAGCAGTGAATTTAACAGTCCGGCCTACGAGCAGTACTTC. J is TRBJ2-7 and V is TRBV6-1; D uncertain. Trimming shortened V by 2 bases and J by 2 bases, and 13 bases separated the two germline ends. This CDR3 spans 15 amino acids. Germline loops: CDR1 MNHNS, CDR2 SASEGT.

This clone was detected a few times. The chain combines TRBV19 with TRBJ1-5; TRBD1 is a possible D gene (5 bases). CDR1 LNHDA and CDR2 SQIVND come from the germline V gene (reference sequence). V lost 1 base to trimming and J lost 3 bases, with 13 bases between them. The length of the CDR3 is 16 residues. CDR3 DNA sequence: TGTGCCAGTAGTATAGGGGGCCGGGGACTCAATCAGCCCCAGCATTTT. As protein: CASSIGGRGLNQPQHF.

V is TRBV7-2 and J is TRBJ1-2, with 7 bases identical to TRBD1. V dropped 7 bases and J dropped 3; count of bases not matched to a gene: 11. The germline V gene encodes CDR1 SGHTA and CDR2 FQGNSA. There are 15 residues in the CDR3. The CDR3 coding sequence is TGTGCCAGCATCGAGCCCGGGACAGCTTACTATGGCTACACCTTC. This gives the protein CASIEPGTAYYGYTF.

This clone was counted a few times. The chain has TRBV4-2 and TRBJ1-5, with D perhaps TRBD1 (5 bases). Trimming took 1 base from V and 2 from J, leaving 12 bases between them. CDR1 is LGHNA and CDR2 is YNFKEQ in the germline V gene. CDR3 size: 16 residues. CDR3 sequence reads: CASSQVRGSGNQPQHF. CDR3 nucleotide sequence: TGTGCCAGCAGCCAAGTTAGGGGAAGTGGCAATCAGCCCCAGCATTTT.

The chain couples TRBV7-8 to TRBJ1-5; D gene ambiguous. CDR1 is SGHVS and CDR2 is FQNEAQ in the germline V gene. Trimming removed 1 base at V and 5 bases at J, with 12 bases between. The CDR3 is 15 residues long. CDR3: CASSLVVEVDQPQHF. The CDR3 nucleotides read TGTGCCAGCAGCTTAGTTGTAGAGGTAGATCAGCCCCAGCATTTT.

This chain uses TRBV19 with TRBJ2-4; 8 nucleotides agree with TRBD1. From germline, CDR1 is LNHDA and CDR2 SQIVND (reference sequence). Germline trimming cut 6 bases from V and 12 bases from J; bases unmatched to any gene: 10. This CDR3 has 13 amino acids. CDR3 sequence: CASRGGQGFAQYF. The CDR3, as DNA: TGTGCCAGTAGGGGCGGACAGGGATTCGCTCAGTACTTC.

The DNA of the CDR3 is TGTGCCAGCAGTTTGGTTTATCCGGGTTTAGAGACCCAGTACTTC. It yields the protein CASSLVYPGLETQYF. J is TRBJ2-5 and V is TRBV28; D remains unclear. This CDR3 is built from 15 residues. CDR1 is MDHEN and CDR2 is SYDVKM in the germline V gene. V lost 3 bases to trimming and J lost 4 bases, with 15 bases between them.

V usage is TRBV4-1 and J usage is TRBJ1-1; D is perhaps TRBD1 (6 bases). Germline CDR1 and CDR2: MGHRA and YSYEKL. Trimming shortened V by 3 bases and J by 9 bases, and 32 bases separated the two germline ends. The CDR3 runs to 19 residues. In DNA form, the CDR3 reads TGCGCCAGCAGCCATATGGGCTGGGGGGCCGGGGGGTATGCCTATCAAGCTTTCTTT. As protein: CASSHMGWGAGGYAYQAFF.

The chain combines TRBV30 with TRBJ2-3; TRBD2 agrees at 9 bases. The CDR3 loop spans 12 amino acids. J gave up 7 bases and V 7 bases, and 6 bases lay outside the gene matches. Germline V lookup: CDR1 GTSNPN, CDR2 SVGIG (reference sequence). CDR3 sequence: CAYAGGPYTQYF. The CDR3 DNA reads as TGTGCCTACGCGGGGGGGCCTTATACGCAGTATTTT.

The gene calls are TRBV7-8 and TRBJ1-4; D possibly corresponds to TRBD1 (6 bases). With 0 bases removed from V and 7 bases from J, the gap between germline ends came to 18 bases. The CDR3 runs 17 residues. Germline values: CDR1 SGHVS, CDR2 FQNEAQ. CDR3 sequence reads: CASSLASVPGVREKLFF. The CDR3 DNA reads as TGTGCCAGCAGCTTAGCCAGCGTTCCAGGGGTACGTGAAAAACTGTTTTTT. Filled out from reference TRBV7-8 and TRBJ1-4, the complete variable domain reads GAGVSQSPRYKVAKRGQDVALRCDPISGHVSLFWYQQALGQGPEFLTYFQNEAQLDKSGLPSDRFFAERPEGSVSTLKIQRTQQEDSAVYLCASSLASVPGVREKLFFGSGTQLSVL.

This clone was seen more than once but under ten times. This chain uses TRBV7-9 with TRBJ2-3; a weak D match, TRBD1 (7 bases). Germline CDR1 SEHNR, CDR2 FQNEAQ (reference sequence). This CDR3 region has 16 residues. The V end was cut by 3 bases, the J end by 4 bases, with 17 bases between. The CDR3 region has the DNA TGTGCCAGCAGCTTCAGGAGGGACAGCGGTCCAGATACGCAGTATTTT. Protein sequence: CASSFRRDSGPDTQYF.

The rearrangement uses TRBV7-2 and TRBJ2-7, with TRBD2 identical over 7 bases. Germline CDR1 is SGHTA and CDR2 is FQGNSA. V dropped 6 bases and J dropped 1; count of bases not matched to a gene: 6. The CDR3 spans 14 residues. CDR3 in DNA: TGTGCCAGCAGAATAGCGGGTTATTCCTACGAGCAGTACTTC. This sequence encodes CASRIAGYSYEQYF.

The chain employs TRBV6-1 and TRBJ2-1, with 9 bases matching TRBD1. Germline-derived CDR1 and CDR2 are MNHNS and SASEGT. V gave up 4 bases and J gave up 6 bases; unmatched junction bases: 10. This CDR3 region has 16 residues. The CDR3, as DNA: TGTGCCAGCAGTGCCCTTCCGGGACAGGGAAGCAATGAGCAGTTCTTC. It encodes CASSALPGQGSNEQFF.

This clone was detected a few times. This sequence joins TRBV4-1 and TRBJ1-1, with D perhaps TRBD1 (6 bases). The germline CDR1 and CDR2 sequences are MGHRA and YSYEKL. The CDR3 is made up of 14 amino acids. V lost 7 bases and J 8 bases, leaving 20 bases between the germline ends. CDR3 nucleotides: TGCGCCAGCAAAAGACGGGAGGCAGACAGGGAAGCTTTCTTT. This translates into CASKRREADREAFF.

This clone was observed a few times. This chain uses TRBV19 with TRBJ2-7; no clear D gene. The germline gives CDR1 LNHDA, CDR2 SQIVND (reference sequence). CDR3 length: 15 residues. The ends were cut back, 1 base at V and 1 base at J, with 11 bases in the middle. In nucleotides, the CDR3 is TGTGCCAGTAGTATAGTCCTCGAGAGGTCCTACGAGCAGTACTTC. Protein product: CASSIVLERSYEQYF.

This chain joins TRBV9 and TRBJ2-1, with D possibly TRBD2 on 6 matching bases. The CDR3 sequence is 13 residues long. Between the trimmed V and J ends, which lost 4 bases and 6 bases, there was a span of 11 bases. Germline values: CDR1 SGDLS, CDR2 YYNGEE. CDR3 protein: CASSPGGLNEQFF. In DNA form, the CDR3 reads TGTGCCAGCAGCCCCGGAGGGCTCAATGAGCAGTTCTTC.

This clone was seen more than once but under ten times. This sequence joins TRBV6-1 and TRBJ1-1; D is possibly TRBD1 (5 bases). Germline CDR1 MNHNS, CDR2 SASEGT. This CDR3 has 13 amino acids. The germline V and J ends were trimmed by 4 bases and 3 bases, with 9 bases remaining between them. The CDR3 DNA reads TGTGCCAGCAGTGTCAGGGCGGACACTGAAGCTTTCTTT. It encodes CASSVRADTEAFF.

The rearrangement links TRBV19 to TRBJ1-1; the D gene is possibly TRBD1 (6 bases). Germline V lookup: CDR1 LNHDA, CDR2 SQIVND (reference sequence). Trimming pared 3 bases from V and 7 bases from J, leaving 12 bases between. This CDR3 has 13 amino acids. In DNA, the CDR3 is TGTGCCAGTAGTATGGCCGGACAGCGTGAAGCTTTCTTT. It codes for CASSMAGQREAFF.

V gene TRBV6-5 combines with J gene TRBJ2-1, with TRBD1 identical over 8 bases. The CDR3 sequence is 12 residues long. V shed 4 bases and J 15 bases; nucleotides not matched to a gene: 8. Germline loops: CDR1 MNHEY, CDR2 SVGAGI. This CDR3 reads CASSSTGGLGFF. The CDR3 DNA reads TGTGCCAGCAGTTCTACAGGGGGGCTTGGGTTCTTC.

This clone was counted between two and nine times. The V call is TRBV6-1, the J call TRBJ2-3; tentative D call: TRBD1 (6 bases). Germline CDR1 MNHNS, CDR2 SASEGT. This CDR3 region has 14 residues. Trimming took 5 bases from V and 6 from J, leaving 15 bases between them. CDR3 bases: TGTGCCAGCAGTTCGTGGACAGATCCTGATACGCAGTATTTT. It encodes CASSSWTDPDTQYF.

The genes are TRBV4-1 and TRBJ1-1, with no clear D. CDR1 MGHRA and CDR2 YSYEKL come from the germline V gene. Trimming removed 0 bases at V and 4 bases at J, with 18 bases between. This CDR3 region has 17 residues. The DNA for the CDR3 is TGCGCCAGCAGCCAAGAAAAGGCGGTTAAGTGGAGCACTGAAGCTTTCTTT. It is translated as CASSQEKAVKWSTEAFF.

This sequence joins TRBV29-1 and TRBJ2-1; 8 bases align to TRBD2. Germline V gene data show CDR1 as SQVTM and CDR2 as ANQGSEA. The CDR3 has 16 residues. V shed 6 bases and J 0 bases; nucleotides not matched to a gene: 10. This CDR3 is CSVSGGVGSSYNEQFF. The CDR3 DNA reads TGCAGCGTGTCCGGGGGGGTGGGCAGCTCCTACAATGAGCAGTTCTTC.

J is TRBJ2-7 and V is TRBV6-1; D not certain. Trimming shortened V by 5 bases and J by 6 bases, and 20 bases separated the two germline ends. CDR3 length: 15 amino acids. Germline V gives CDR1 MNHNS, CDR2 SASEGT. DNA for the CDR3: TGTGCCAGCAGTATCCTCTTTGGTAGTTCAAGCGAGCAGTACTTC. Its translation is CASSILFGSSSEQYF.

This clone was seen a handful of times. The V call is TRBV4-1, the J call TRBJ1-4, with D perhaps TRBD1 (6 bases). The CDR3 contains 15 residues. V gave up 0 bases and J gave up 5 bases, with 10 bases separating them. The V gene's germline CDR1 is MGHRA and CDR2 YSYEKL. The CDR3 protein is CASSQEDSSNEKLFF. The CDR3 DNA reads TGCGCCAGCAGCCAAGAGGACAGTTCCAATGAAAAACTGTTTTTT.